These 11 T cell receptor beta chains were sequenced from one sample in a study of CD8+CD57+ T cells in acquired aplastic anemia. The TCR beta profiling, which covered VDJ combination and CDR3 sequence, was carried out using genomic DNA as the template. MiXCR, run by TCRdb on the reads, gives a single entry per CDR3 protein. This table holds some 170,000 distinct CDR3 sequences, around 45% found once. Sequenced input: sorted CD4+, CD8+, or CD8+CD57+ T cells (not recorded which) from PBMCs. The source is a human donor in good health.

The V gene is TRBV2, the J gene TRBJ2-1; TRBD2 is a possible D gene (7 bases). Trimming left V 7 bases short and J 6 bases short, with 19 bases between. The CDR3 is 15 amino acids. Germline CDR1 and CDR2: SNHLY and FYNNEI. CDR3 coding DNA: TGTGCCAGCAACTCTAGGGGGGGGCGGCCCAATGAGCAGTTCTTC. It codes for CASNSRGGRPNEQFF.

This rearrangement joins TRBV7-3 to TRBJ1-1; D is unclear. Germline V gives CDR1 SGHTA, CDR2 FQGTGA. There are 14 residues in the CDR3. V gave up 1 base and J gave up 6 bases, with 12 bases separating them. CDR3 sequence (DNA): TGTGCCAGCAGCTTAATTCCGGGAATGGCTGAAGCTTTCTTT. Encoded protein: CASSLIPGMAEAFF.

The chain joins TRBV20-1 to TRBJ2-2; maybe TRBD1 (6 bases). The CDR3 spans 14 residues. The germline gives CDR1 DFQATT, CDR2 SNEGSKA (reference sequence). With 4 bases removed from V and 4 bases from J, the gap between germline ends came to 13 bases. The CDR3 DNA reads TGCAGTGCTAAGGACAGCCTCCCCACCGGGGAGCTGTTTTTT. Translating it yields CSAKDSLPTGELFF.

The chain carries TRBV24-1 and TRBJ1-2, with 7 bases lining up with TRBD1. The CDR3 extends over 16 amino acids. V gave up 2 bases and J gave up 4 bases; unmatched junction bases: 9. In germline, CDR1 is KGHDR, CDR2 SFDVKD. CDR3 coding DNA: TGTGCCACCAGTGATTCAGGGCAGGGGGTTGTCTATGGCTACACCTTC. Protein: CATSDSGQGVVYGYTF.

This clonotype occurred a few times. The CDR3 here is CASSGVLGSGEQYF. DNA for the CDR3: TGTGCCAGCAGTGGAGTTCTGGGGAGTGGCGAGCAGTACTTC. This chain links TRBV2 with TRBJ2-7; D may be TRBD2 (5 bases). The CDR3 loop spans 14 amino acids. V lost 4 bases to trimming and J lost 6 bases, with 16 bases between them. Germline lookup yields CDR1 SNHLY and CDR2 FYNNEI.

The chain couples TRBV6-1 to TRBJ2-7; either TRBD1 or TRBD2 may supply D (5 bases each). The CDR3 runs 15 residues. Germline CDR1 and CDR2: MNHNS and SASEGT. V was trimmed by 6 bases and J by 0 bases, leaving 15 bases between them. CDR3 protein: CASSPQEGNSYEQYF. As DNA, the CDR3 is TGTGCCAGCAGCCCCCAAGAGGGGAACTCCTACGAGCAGTACTTC.

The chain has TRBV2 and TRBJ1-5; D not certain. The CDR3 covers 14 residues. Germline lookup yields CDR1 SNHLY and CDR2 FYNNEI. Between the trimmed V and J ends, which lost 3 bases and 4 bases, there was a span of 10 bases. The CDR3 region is CASSDGGTNQPQHF. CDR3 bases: TGTGCCAGCAGTGACGGAGGAACGAATCAGCCCCAGCATTTT.

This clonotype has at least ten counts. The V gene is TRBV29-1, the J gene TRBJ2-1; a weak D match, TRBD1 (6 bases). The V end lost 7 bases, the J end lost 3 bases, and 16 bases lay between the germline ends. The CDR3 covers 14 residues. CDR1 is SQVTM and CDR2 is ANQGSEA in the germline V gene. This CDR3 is CSGLYRAGYNEQFF. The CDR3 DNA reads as TGCAGCGGATTATACAGGGCCGGCTACAATGAGCAGTTCTTC.

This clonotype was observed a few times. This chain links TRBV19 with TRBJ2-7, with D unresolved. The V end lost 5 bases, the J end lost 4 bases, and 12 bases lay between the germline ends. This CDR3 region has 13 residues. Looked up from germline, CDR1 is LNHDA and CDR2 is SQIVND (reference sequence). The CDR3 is CASSALGGYEQYF. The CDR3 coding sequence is TGTGCCAGTAGTGCTCTCGGTGGTTACGAGCAGTACTTC.

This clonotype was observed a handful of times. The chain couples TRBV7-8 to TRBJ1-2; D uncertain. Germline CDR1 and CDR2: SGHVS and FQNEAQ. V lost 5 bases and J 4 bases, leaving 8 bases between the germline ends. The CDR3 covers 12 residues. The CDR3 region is CASSPGSYGYTF. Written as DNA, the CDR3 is TGTGCCAGCAGCCCGGGCAGCTATGGCTACACCTTC.

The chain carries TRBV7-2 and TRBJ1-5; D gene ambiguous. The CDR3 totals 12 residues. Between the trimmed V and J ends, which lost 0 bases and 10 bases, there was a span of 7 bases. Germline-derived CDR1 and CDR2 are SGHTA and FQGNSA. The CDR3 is CASSLAAEPQHF. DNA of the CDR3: TGTGCCAGCAGCTTAGCGGCAGAACCCCAGCATTTT.